The clone carrying this T cell receptor (beta chain) was found once. Its antigen is currently unknown. These data are taken from a study of OX40 agonist ivuxolimab in advanced cancers. In the study overall: Three patients, one with hepatocellular carcinoma and two with cutaneous melanoma, achieved partial responses. Study outcomes and limitations: The study found that CD8+ T cells averaged more expanded clones than CD4+. Compared with others, partial responders at 0.1-3.0 mg/kg displayed clonal expansion among the lowest.

Measured with immunoSEQ multiplex PCR; TCRdb has only the in-frame clones, and not every one. Of approximately 28,000 clones listed, around 82% were seen once; the top ten hold over 15%. V lost 4 bases, J lost 3 bases, and 9 bases stayed unmatched. The germline gives CDR1 LGHNA, CDR2 YSLEER. The CDR3 spans 16 residues. The source material was CD4+ or CD8+ T cells sorted from blood, sampled in a trial of the OX40 agonist ivuxolimab. The sequence came from an adult with an advanced solid tumor such as melanoma, head and neck, liver or kidney cancer. The rearrangement links TRBV4-3 to TRBJ2-1; 7 positions match TRBD2. The CDR3 sequence: CASSPWGGSFYNEQFF. CDR3 sequence (DNA): TGCGCCAGCAGCCCCTGGGGCGGGAGCTTCTACAATGAGCAGTTCTTC.